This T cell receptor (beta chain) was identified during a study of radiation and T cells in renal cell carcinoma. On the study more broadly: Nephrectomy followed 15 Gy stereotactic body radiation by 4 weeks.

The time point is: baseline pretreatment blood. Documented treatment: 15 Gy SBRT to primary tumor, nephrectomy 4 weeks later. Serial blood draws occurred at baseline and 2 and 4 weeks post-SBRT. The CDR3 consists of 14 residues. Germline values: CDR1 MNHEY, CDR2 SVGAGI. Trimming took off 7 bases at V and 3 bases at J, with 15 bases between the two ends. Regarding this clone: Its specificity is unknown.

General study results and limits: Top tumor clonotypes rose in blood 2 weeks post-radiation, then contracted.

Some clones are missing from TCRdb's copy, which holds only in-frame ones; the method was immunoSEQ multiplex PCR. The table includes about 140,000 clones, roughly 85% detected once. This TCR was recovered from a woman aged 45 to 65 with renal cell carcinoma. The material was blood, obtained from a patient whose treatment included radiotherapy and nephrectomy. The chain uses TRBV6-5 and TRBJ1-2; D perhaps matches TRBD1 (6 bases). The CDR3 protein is CASTSWEGDYGYTF. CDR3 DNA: TGTGCCAGCACTTCATGGGAGGGGGACTATGGCTACACCTTC.